This T cell receptor beta chain was sequenced during a study of shared clonotypes between healthy human individuals. Study in general: Sampling drew on donors who were a couple of women and a few men aged 18 to 49.

Whole-study findings and limits: Several donors shared about 5% of their naive CD4 clonotypes. Only blood underwent sampling, and tissue repertoires likely differ.

Points on this clone: Its specificity is unknown. Other DNA sequences in this sample translate to the same CDR3.

Sequencing was performed with immunoSEQ multiplex PCR; in TCRdb, only in-frame clones are kept and a portion is missing. The data hold around 1.5 million clones, with roughly 98% observed a single time. V lost 5 bases to trimming and J lost 5 bases, with 7 bases between them. CDR3 length: 11 amino acids. Per the germline V gene, CDR1 is DFQATT and CDR2 is SNEGSKA (reference sequence). The source material was naive CD4+ T cells sorted from blood. The subset is: CD45RA+ positively selected. The sequence was collected from a young man in good health. J is TRBJ2-1 and V is TRBV20-1, with D perhaps TRBD1 (6 bases). CDR3 DNA sequence: TGCAGTGCTGGGACAAACAATGAGCAGTTCTTC. This gives the protein CSAGTNNEQFF.